This T cell receptor (beta chain) was profiled in a study of a mutant IDH1 vaccine in newly diagnosed glioma. About the research overall: Vaccine administration was initiated 4-6 weeks following radiotherapy alone, or with temozolomide cycles. Those enrolled had earlier been treated with radiotherapy, temozolomide, or both, mostly both.

Study-wide results and limits: Most patients, approximately 93%, showed vaccine-induced immune responses.

Germline CDR1 reads LNHDA; CDR2 reads SQIVND (reference sequence). V shed 5 bases, J shed 1 base, and the junction held 9 bases outside the gene matches. The CDR3 has 16 residues. Time point given: week 11, during vaccination. It was 300 ug of mutant IDH1 20-mer peptide that made up each vaccine dose, given with topical imiquimod. Sequencing was performed with immunoSEQ multiplex PCR; in TCRdb, only in-frame clones are kept and a portion is missing. The sample includes 60,000 or so clones, about nine tenths of them seen just once. Of note for this clone: As yet, its antigen is unknown.

Sequenced material: PBMCs, taken from a glioma patient whose treatment included an IDH1 peptide vaccine. This chain joins TRBV19 and TRBJ1-1, with 8 bases lining up with TRBD1. The sequence derives from a man in his forties with glioma. CDR3 coding DNA: TGTGCCAGTAGTGGGTGGACAGGGACCCAGAACACTGAAGCTTTCTTT. Translated, it gives CASSGWTGTQNTEAFF.